The TCR beta chain described here comes from a study of chemoradiotherapy in HPV16-positive cancers. Looking at the study overall: Two HPV16-positive patients' cells yielded candidate HPV-specific clones and common motifs.

Study-wide results and caveats: The functional HPV-specific definition rests on just two HPV16-positive patients. During treatment, candidate HPV-specific clones and E7-related motifs expanded in tumor. In HPV16-positive patients, HPV-responsive T-cell expansion tracked better recurrence-free survival.

The table came from immunoSEQ multiplex PCR; TCRdb's copy has only in-frame clones and leaves some out. The sample shows roughly 15,000 clones, under 85% of them seen only once. Concerning this clone itself: Its antigen is unknown.

CDR1 and CDR2 from the germline V gene are SGHNT and YENEEA. Trimming took off 8 bases at V and 6 bases at J, with 10 bases between the two ends. This CDR3 contains 12 residues. The chain couples TRBV11-3 to TRBJ2-2; D is unresolved. The biological material was taken from a patient who underwent chemoradiotherapy. This TCR derives from a human donor with HPV-associated anogenital cancer. CDR3 nucleotide sequence: TGTGCCAGCTCCGACGGCCCCGGGGAGCTGTTTTTT. It encodes CASSDGPGELFF.